The 3 T cell receptor beta chains below were found in one sample sequenced in a study of a mutant IDH1 vaccine in newly diagnosed glioma. Here immunoSEQ multiplex PCR was the method, and the copy in TCRdb shows in-frame clones only, minus some. The sample holds 35,000 to 45,000 clones, roughly 71% seen once. No antigens are known for them. Time point here: week 47, end of study. Mutant IDH1 20-mer peptide, at 300 ug, made up each vaccine dose, with topical imiquimod. The sequences come from PBMCs, collected from a glioma patient whose treatment included an IDH1 peptide vaccine. These receptors all stem from a man aged 35 to 55 with glioma.

This clone came up a few times. This chain uses TRBV28 with TRBJ1-1; D is unclear. V shed 3 bases and J shed 6 bases, with 8 bases lying between them. This CDR3 contains 12 residues. Germline V CDR1 and CDR2: MDHEN, SYDVKM. CDR3 in DNA: TGTGCCAGCAGTTTGGGTATGGCTGAAGCTTTCTTT. This sequence encodes CASSLGMAEAFF.

CDR3 sequence reads: CASSKRGYSYEQYV. The CDR3 region has the DNA TGTGCCAGCAGCAAGAGAGGTTACTCCTACGAGCAGTACGTC. This chain joins TRBV21-1 and TRBJ2-7; the D call of TRBD2 is as the table states it, not checked on the DNA. TRBV21-1 is a pseudogene segment. This CDR3 is built from 14 residues.

The chain recombines TRBV27 with TRBJ2-5; 8 bases agree with TRBD1. This CDR3 has 17 amino acids. Trimming at V came to 3 bases and at J to 5 bases, leaving 14 bases not matched to a gene. Germline values: CDR1 MNHEY, CDR2 SMNVEV (reference sequence). The DNA of the CDR3 is TGTGCCAGCAGTTTCCGTTACACCTCAGGGGGCTGGGAGACCCAGTACTTC. Its translation: CASSFRYTSGGWETQYF.